Included here is one TCR beta chain sequence, with context. These data are taken from a study of blood T cell repertoires in COVID-19. Whole-study context: Sites in the United States, Italy and Spain provided acute and convalescent COVID-19 samples. In each case, the material was cDNA or gDNA derived from T cells, B-cell-depleted T cells, or PBMCs.

Original handling: Scientists estimated how many nucleated cells there were by amplifying reference gene primers. Profiling relied on immunoSEQ multiplex PCR, and the TCRdb table lists in-frame clones only, not all of them. V, J and clone size are those of that table, while D and trimming were read from the DNA. The data hold 31,000 or so clones, with roughly nine tenths observed a single time. Germline V gene data show CDR1 as KGHSH and CDR2 as LQKENI. The length of the CDR3 is 15 residues. V was clipped by 0 bases and J by 6 bases, with 15 bases between them. Sequencing used peripheral blood. The rearrangement uses TRBV18 and TRBJ2-7; the D gene is possibly TRBD2 (6 bases). The clonotype originates from a human donor with active COVID-19. The donor label of this sample is uncertain. CDR3 bases: TGTGCCAGCTCACCACCAGCTCGGGGAGGTAGCGAGCAGTACTTC. Protein sequence: CASSPPARGGSEQYF.